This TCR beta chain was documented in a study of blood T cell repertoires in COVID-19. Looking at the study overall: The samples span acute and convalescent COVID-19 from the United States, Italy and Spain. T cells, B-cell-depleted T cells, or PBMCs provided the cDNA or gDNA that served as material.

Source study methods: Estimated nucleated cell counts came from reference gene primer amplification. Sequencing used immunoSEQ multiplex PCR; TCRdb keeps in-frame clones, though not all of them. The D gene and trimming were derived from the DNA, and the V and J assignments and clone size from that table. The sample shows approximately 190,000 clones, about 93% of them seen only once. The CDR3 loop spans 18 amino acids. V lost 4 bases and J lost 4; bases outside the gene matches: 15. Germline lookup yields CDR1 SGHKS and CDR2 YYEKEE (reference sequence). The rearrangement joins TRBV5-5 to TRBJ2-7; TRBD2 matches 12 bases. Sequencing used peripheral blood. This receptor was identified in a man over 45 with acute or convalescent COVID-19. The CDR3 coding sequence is TGTGCCAGCAGCGATTTCGGACTAGCGGGAATTTATCTTTACGAGCAGTACTTC. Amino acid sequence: CASSDFGLAGIYLYEQYF.